The T cell receptor (beta chain) described here comes from a study of blood T cell repertoires in COVID-19. Study information: The United States, Italy and Spain were the sources of the acute and convalescent COVID-19 samples.

This table comes from immunoSEQ multiplex PCR, and its TCRdb copy is limited to in-frame clones, with some not included. The top ten clones hold roughly 3% of a sample with a few hundred thousand clones, around 82% of them seen once. This clone was seen a handful of times. The receptor comes from a woman between 18 and 29 years old with acute or convalescent COVID-19. Sequencing was carried out using peripheral blood.

The CDR3 reads CASSPGTTKTGELFF. The CDR3 DNA follows: TGTGCCAGCAGCCCCGGGACTACCAAAACCGGGGAGCTGTTTTTT. V usage is TRBV7-6 and J usage is TRBJ2-2; 7 bases align to TRBD2. The germline CDR1 and CDR2 sequences are SGHVS and FNYEAQ. The CDR3 has 15 residues. The junction had 8 bases not matched to a gene; V was cut back by 5 bases and J by 5 bases. The full variable domain, completed using reference TRBV7-6 and TRBJ2-2, is GAGVSQSPRYKVTKRGQDVALRCDPISGHVSLYWYRQALGQGPEFLTYFNYEAQQDKSGLPNDRFSAERPEGSISTLTIQRTEQRDSAMYRCASSPGTTKTGELFFGEGSRLTVL.